A single sample is the source of the 16 T cell receptor beta chains below, sequenced in a study of blood T cell repertoires in COVID-19. Produced via immunoSEQ multiplex PCR; TCRdb's table is partial and in-frame only. The sample has approximately 78,000 clones; more than 85% are singletons. Sequencing was performed on peripheral blood. These receptor sequences come from a man between 50 and 59 years old with COVID-19, enrolled during active disease.

The CDR3 loop is CASSELGETQYF. The CDR3 DNA sequence: TGTGCCAGCAGTGAATTGGGCGAGACCCAGTACTTC. The genes are TRBV2 and TRBJ2-5; the D is unclear. The germline V and J ends were trimmed by 2 bases and 5 bases, with 6 bases remaining between them. Germline V gene sequence: CDR1 SNHLY, CDR2 FYNNEI. The CDR3 is made up of 12 amino acids.

This chain joins TRBV7-8 and TRBJ1-5, with TRBD1 matching over 9 bases. From germline, CDR1 is SGHVS and CDR2 FQNEAQ. V was clipped by 1 base and J by 4 bases; unmatched bases: 5. This CDR3 has 16 amino acids. In DNA form, the CDR3 reads TGTGCCAGCAGCTTAGGGGGACAGGGTTTAAATCAGCCCCAGCATTTT. Translated: CASSLGGQGLNQPQHF.

This clone was seen a single time. The J gene is TRBJ2-3, the V gene TRBV11-2, with 10 bases identical to TRBD1. CDR3 size: 13 residues. Germline V gene lookup returns CDR1 SGHAT and CDR2 FQNNGV. The junction had 3 bases not matched to a gene; V was cut back by 9 bases and J by 3 bases. CDR3 DNA sequence: TGTGCCAGTTCGGACAGGGGGACAGATACGCAGTATTTT. It yields the protein CASSDRGTDTQYF.

As regards this clone: Other DNA sequences in the same sample also yield this CDR3. The chain has TRBV18 and TRBJ2-5, with 8 positions matching TRBD1. The CDR3 consists of 14 residues. Trimming at V came to 3 bases and at J to 3 bases, leaving 3 bases not matched to a gene. Germline CDR1 KGHSH, CDR2 LQKENI. The CDR3 DNA is TGTGCCAGCTCACCCCCGACAGGGGAAGAGACCCAGTACTTC. This codes for CASSPPTGEETQYF.

This clone was picked up one time. The chain links TRBV6-5 to TRBJ2-7; 9 bases line up with TRBD1. V lost 7 bases, J lost 7 bases, and 11 bases stayed unmatched. CDR3 length: 14 residues. From germline, CDR1 is MNHEY and CDR2 SVGAGI. The CDR3 region has the DNA TGTGCCAGCACCACGGACAGGGGCCTGTGGGAGCAGTACTTC. It translates to CASTTDRGLWEQYF.

This chain joins TRBV7-2 and TRBJ2-1; the match to TRBD1 covers 9 bases. J was trimmed by 3 bases and V by 6 bases; bases with no gene match: 6. The CDR3 covers 15 residues. The germline gives CDR1 SGHTA, CDR2 FQGNSA. CDR3: CASSRGQGSYNEQFF. The CDR3 coding sequence is TGTGCCAGCAGTCGCGGACAGGGGAGCTACAATGAGCAGTTCTTC. Full variable domain (missing parts from reference TRBV7-2 and TRBJ2-1): GAGVSQSPSNKVTEKGKDVELRCDPISGHTALYWYRQSLGQGLEFLIYFQGNSAPDKSGLPSDRFSAERTGGSVSTLTIQRTQQEDSAVYLCASSRGQGSYNEQFFGPGTRLTVL.

The rearrangement uses TRBV9 and TRBJ2-2, with D perhaps matching TRBD2 (6 bases). The V gene lost 0 bases and the J gene lost 1 base, with 7 bases spanning the gap. The CDR3 runs to 15 residues. Germline V lookup: CDR1 SGDLS, CDR2 YYNGEE. The CDR3 sequence: CASSVAGVNTGELFF. CDR3 in DNA: TGTGCCAGCAGCGTAGCGGGAGTGAACACCGGGGAGCTGTTTTTT.

This chain links TRBV5-1 with TRBJ1-2; D ambiguous. V was clipped by 1 base and J by 3 bases, with 7 bases between them. Germline V gene data show CDR1 as SGHRS and CDR2 as YFSETQ. The CDR3 runs to 13 residues. CDR3 nucleotide sequence: TGCGCCAGCAGCTTGAACAGTTACTATGGCTACACCTTC. Translation gives CASSLNSYYGYTF.

The sample holds one count of this clone. The chain recombines TRBV6-1 with TRBJ2-7; no firm D call. CDR3 length: 15 residues. Trimming took off 1 base at V and 4 bases at J, with 14 bases between the two ends. The V gene's germline CDR1 is MNHNS and CDR2 SASEGT. The DNA of the CDR3 is TGTGCCAGCAGTGAAGGCGCCCTCACTGGTTACGAGCAGTACGTC. Protein sequence: CASSEGALTGYEQYV.

The chain joins TRBV5-1 to TRBJ1-1; 7 bases map to TRBD1. V lost 5 bases to trimming and J lost 3 bases; unmatched junction nucleotides: 16. The CDR3 length is 17 residues. CDR1 SGHRS and CDR2 YFSETQ come from the germline V gene. Here the CDR3 DNA reads TGCGCCAGCAGAAGTAACAGGGGAGGTTGGTCGGACACTGAAGCTTTCTTT. It is translated as CASRSNRGGWSDTEAFF. Combining the CDR3 with reference TRBV5-1 and TRBJ1-1 gives the whole variable domain KAGVTQTPRYLIKTRGQQVTLSCSPISGHRSVSWYQQTPGQGLQFLFEYFSETQRNKGNFPGRFSGRQFSNSRSEMNVSTLELGDSALYLCASRSNRGGWSDTEAFFGQGTRLTVV.

This clone was seen more than once but under ten times. The J gene is TRBJ1-2, the V gene TRBV28; D unclear. Trimming cost V 9 bases and J 6 bases, with 11 bases left between them. In germline, CDR1 is MDHEN, CDR2 SYDVKM. The CDR3 is 11 residues long. DNA of the CDR3: TGTGCCAGTGGCAGGTCCGATGGCTACACCTTC. Its translation is CASGRSDGYTF.

In this sample, this clone turned up once. The V gene is TRBV7-9, the J gene TRBJ2-3, with 8 bases aligning to TRBD2. This CDR3 is built from 13 residues. The germline CDR1 and CDR2 sequences are SEHNR and FQNEAQ (reference sequence). Trimming removed 11 bases from V and 5 bases from J; junction bases left unmatched: 9. The CDR3 DNA is TGTGCCGGTCAATCGGGGGGGCAAGATACGCAGTATTTT. Protein sequence: CAGQSGGQDTQYF.

The chain has TRBV18 and TRBJ2-1; 10 positions match TRBD1. The CDR3 consists of 15 residues. The junction had 2 bases not matched to a gene; V was cut back by 4 bases and J by 2 bases. Germline V CDR1 and CDR2: KGHSH, LQKENI. DNA of the CDR3: TGTGCCAGCTCACTGGGACAGGGGACCTACAATGAGCAGTTCTTC. Its translation: CASSLGQGTYNEQFF.

The V call is TRBV19, the J call TRBJ2-1; D uncertain. Deletions cut 1 base from V and 15 bases from J, with 19 bases between. CDR1 is LNHDA, CDR2 SQIVND, per germline (reference sequence). The CDR3 totals 14 residues. CDR3 DNA: TGTGCCAGTAGTATAGCTATTAGTAATCCTCAACGGTTCTTC. Protein: CASSIAISNPQRFF.

This chain joins TRBV12-5 and TRBJ2-3; D is perhaps TRBD1 (5 bases). CDR1 is LGHNT and CDR2 is FRNRAP in the germline V gene. This CDR3 is built from 13 residues. The ends were cut back, 0 bases at V and 6 bases at J, with 7 bases in the middle. This CDR3 reads CASGLVNRDTQYF. In DNA, the CDR3 is TGTGCTAGTGGTTTGGTAAACAGGGATACGCAGTATTTT.

The V call is TRBV6-5, the J call TRBJ1-5; the match to TRBD1 covers 7 bases. Germline CDR1 MNHEY, CDR2 SVGAGI. CDR3 size: 14 residues. V shed 7 bases and J 2 bases; nucleotides not matched to a gene: 5. The CDR3 DNA sequence: TGTGCCAGCAAGACAGGACAGGGCAATCAGCCCCAGCATTTT. The encoded protein is CASKTGQGNQPQHF.